One T cell receptor beta chain is described in this entry. Everyone who took part was about 18 to 90 years old, and they came from 24 US areas. The data are from a study of blood T cell repertoires in COVID-19. The CDR3 consists of 14 residues. Germline V lookup: CDR1 MNHEY, CDR2 SVGAGI. The V end lost 5 bases, the J end lost 3 bases, and 10 bases lay between the germline ends. Per the original methods: Researchers report that nucleated cell counts were estimated from reference gene primer amplification. Repertoires were generated with immunoSEQ multiplex PCR, while TCRdb's copy carries only in-frame clones and drops some. V, J and clone size reflect that table, while D and trimming were determined from the DNA. The sample comprises roughly 61,000 clones, just over 70% of which are singletons, and about half rests with the top ten.

J is TRBJ2-2 and V is TRBV6-5; no firm D call. This clonotype was obtained from a woman in her sixties or seventies who had been exposed to COVID-19. What was sequenced was PBMCs or T cells enriched from blood (not recorded which). This CDR3 is CASSPDTYTGELFF. CDR3 nucleotides: TGTGCCAGCAGTCCCGACACGTACACCGGGGAGCTGTTTTTT.